The text below deals with one T cell receptor beta chain. Repertoires were generated with immunoSEQ multiplex PCR, while TCRdb's copy carries only in-frame clones and drops some. The table shows over 250,000 clones, with roughly 87% occurring only once. This entry belongs to a study of blood T cell repertoires in COVID-19. Study context: Nucleic acid was either cDNA or gDNA, and it came from T cells, B-cell-depleted T cells, or PBMCs.

This CDR3 region has 13 residues. J gave up 6 bases and V 4 bases, and 7 bases lay outside the gene matches. Germline CDR1 reads SGDLS; CDR2 reads YYNGEE. This sequence originates from a woman aged 18-29 years who had recovered from COVID-19. The chain uses TRBV9 and TRBJ2-7, with TRBD1 matching 7 bases. Specimen: PBMCs or T cells enriched from blood (not recorded which). The CDR3 DNA reads TGTGCCAGCAGCCCCGACAGGGTGGGCGAGCAGTACTTC. This encodes CASSPDRVGEQYF.